These 29 T cell receptor beta chains were sequenced from one sample in a study of neoadjuvant anti-PD-1 for oral cavity cancer. The method was immunoSEQ multiplex PCR; TCRdb's version includes in-frame clones alone and lacks a portion of them. This sample yields approximately 83,000 clones, of which about four fifths are seen a single time; around 3.1% belongs to the top ten. The material was PBMCs, obtained before nivolumab (anti-PD-1) treatment. The source of these receptors is a person between 40 and 85 years old with oral cavity squamous cell carcinoma.

The chain combines TRBV27 with TRBJ2-7, with 12 bases that match TRBD2. This CDR3 is 17 amino acids long. V was clipped by 6 bases and J by 4 bases; unmatched bases: 13. Looked up from germline, CDR1 is MNHEY and CDR2 is SMNVEV (reference sequence). The CDR3 nucleotides are TGTGCCAGCAGCCCCGGGACTAGCGGGTTCATCCGATACGAGCAGTACTTC. This encodes CASSPGTSGFIRYEQYF.

Only a few counts were recorded for this clone. The CDR3 here is CASSVGSGGAGTGELFF. The CDR3 bases are TGTGCCAGCAGCGTAGGGTCGGGGGGCGCCGGGACCGGGGAGCTGTTTTTT. The chain recombines TRBV9 with TRBJ2-2; possible D gene TRBD2, 7 bases. This CDR3 is 17 amino acids long. Germline V lookup: CDR1 SGDLS, CDR2 YYNGEE. The germline V and J ends were trimmed by 0 bases and 5 bases, with 17 bases remaining between them.

The V call is TRBV5-6, the J call TRBJ2-7, with 8 bases aligning to TRBD2. V lost 4 bases, J lost 3 bases, and 12 bases stayed unmatched. The CDR3 has 16 amino acids. The germline gives CDR1 SGHDT, CDR2 YYEEEE. The CDR3 nucleotides read TGTGCCAGCAGCGGCGAACTAGCGGCCACATTCTACGAGCAGTACTTC. Its translation: CASSGELAATFYEQYF.

The rearrangement links TRBV11-2 to TRBJ2-7, with TRBD2 matching over 7 bases. J lost 2 bases, V lost 5 bases, and 6 bases had no gene match. The CDR3 length is 14 residues. CDR1 is SGHAT and CDR2 is FQNNGV in the germline V gene. The CDR3 DNA sequence: TGTGCCAGCAGCCACAGCGGGGCAGCCTACGAGCAGTACTTC. Translation gives CASSHSGAAYEQYF.

The V call is TRBV5-4, the J call TRBJ1-4; D perhaps matches TRBD1 (5 bases). Germline V gene data show CDR1 as SGHNT and CDR2 as YYREEE (reference sequence). Trimming shortened V by 1 base and J by 7 bases, and 11 bases separated the two germline ends. CDR3 length: 14 amino acids. The CDR3 loop reads CASSLSQGGEKLFF. CDR3 nucleotides: TGTGCCAGCAGCTTGAGTCAGGGAGGTGAAAAACTGTTTTTT.

This chain joins TRBV13 and TRBJ2-1; 10 bases match TRBD2. Germline CDR1 PRHDT, CDR2 FYEKMQ (reference sequence). This CDR3 region has 17 residues. Germline trimming cut 5 bases from V and 0 bases from J; bases unmatched to any gene: 7. The DNA for the CDR3 is TGTGCCAGCAGCGCCCGGACTAGCGGAACCTCCTACAATGAGCAGTTCTTC. Encoded protein: CASSARTSGTSYNEQFF.

The rearrangement joins TRBV6-1 to TRBJ2-1, with 9 nucleotides matching TRBD1. The CDR3 covers 15 residues. The V gene's germline CDR1 is MNHNS and CDR2 SASEGT. Trimming at V came to 6 bases and at J to 8 bases, leaving 11 bases not matched to a gene. CDR3 bases: TGTGCCAGCAGCGGGGGACAGGGTATTGTCCATGAGCAGTTCTTC. Its protein product is CASSGGQGIVHEQFF.

The V call is TRBV2, the J call TRBJ1-5; D unresolved. V lost 1 base, J lost 6 bases, and 19 bases lay in between. The CDR3 consists of 17 residues. Germline V gives CDR1 SNHLY, CDR2 FYNNEI. The CDR3 loop is CASSEEGNGLRAQPQHF. The CDR3, as DNA: TGTGCCAGCAGTGAAGAAGGGAACGGGCTGCGGGCTCAGCCCCAGCATTTT.

This clone was recorded once. The V call is TRBV9, the J call TRBJ2-3; the D gene is possibly TRBD2 (5 bases). Germline loops: CDR1 SGDLS, CDR2 YYNGEE. V lost 2 bases and J lost 2, with 12 bases in between. The CDR3 has 15 residues. CDR3 sequence (DNA): TGTGCCAGCAGCGTCTCAGGACTTTTCACAGATACGCAGTATTTT. Translating gives CASSVSGLFTDTQYF.

Within the sample, this clone is medium-sized. The chain couples TRBV4-1 to TRBJ1-2, with 12 nucleotides matching TRBD1. Germline CDR1 MGHRA, CDR2 YSYEKL. V lost 0 bases and J lost 6; bases outside the gene matches: 5. This CDR3 spans 16 amino acids. CDR3 coding DNA: TGCGCCAGCAGCCAAGAGGGGGACAGGGGGCGCAATGGCTACACCTTC. This codes for CASSQEGDRGRNGYTF.

The rearrangement uses TRBV29-1 and TRBJ1-1, with 9 bases lining up with TRBD1. This CDR3 is 13 amino acids long. The V gene's germline CDR1 is SQVTM and CDR2 ANQGSEA. J lost 2 bases, V lost 7 bases, and 5 bases had no gene match. The CDR3 here is CSGGDRENTEAFF. Here the CDR3 DNA reads TGCAGCGGGGGGGACAGGGAAAACACTGAAGCTTTCTTT.

This clone appeared a single time. V and J are TRBV19 and TRBJ2-5, with TRBD2 matching 8 bases. This CDR3 contains 15 residues. Trimming at V came to 3 bases and at J to 4 bases, leaving 7 bases not matched to a gene. CDR1 LNHDA and CDR2 SQIVND come from the germline V gene (reference sequence). The CDR3 protein is CASSMFTSGGETQYF. DNA for the CDR3: TGTGCCAGTAGTATGTTTACTAGCGGAGGAGAGACCCAGTACTTC.

The genes are TRBV7-6 and TRBJ2-3; D unclear. With 1 base removed from V and 3 bases from J, the gap between germline ends came to 29 bases. Per germline, CDR1 SGHVS and CDR2 FNYEAQ. CDR3 size: 21 residues. The DNA of the CDR3 is TGTGCCAGCAGCTTAGGGGCTAAGGGCCGACCTAGGACGATCTTGACAGATACGCAGTATTTT. It encodes CASSLGAKGRPRTILTDTQYF.

The chain carries TRBV11-2 and TRBJ2-5, with 14 positions matching TRBD2. The J segment lost 6 bases and the V segment lost 3 bases, leaving 3 bases of the junction unmatched. CDR1 and CDR2 (germline): SGHAT, FQNNGV. The CDR3 consists of 15 residues. DNA for the CDR3: TGTGCCAGCAGCTTTGGGACTAGCGGGAGTCAGACCCAGTACTTC. It codes for CASSFGTSGSQTQYF.

This chain links TRBV6-1 with TRBJ2-7; D is undetermined. The CDR3 loop spans 11 amino acids. From germline, CDR1 is MNHNS and CDR2 SASEGT. Trimming removed 4 bases at V and 10 bases at J, with 11 bases between. CDR3 nucleotides: TGTGCCAGCAGTGCCTCACAGTTACAGTACTTC. Protein sequence: CASSASQLQYF.

The chain couples TRBV6-1 to TRBJ2-5, with TRBD2 identical over 10 bases. The germline V gene encodes CDR1 MNHNS and CDR2 SASEGT. The CDR3 loop spans 15 amino acids. V dropped 7 bases and J dropped 4; count of bases not matched to a gene: 9. The CDR3 region has the DNA TGTGCCAGCATGTCAGCGGGAGGGCGGGGAGAGACCCAGTACTTC. It encodes CASMSAGGRGETQYF.

The CDR3 loop reads CATSRPLYGYTF. In DNA form, the CDR3 reads TGTGCCACCTCGCGGCCTCTCTATGGCTACACCTTC. The rearrangement links TRBV19 to TRBJ1-2; D is unclear. The V gene's germline CDR1 is LNHDA and CDR2 SQIVND (reference sequence). This CDR3 is 12 amino acids long. The V gene lost 10 bases and the J gene lost 4 bases, with 13 bases spanning the gap.

This clone appeared a single time. The rearrangement uses TRBV19 and TRBJ1-5; unclear D gene. V shed 5 bases and J shed 5 bases, with 7 bases lying between them. Per germline, CDR1 LNHDA and CDR2 SQIVND (reference sequence). There are 12 residues in the CDR3. The CDR3 spells CASSPGYQPQHF. CDR3 sequence (DNA): TGTGCCAGTAGTCCGGGTTATCAGCCCCAGCATTTT.

This chain uses TRBV9 with TRBJ1-2, with a weak D call TRBD1 (5 bases). Germline CDR1 SGDLS, CDR2 YYNGEE. V lost 1 base and J lost 8, with 24 bases in between. The CDR3 has 17 residues. The chain's CDR3 is CASSVYGVDSPTGGYTF. DNA of the CDR3: TGTGCCAGCAGCGTATACGGGGTAGACAGTCCGACGGGGGGCTACACCTTC.

This chain links TRBV2 with TRBJ2-7; 9 bases line up with TRBD1. V shed 6 bases and J 3 bases; nucleotides not matched to a gene: 15. The germline V gene has CDR1 SNHLY and CDR2 FYNNEI. The CDR3 is 17 residues long. CDR3 sequence reads: CASRESRDRATLYEQYF. In DNA, the CDR3 is TGTGCCAGCAGGGAGTCCCGGGACAGGGCCACCCTCTACGAGCAGTACTTC.

This clone was observed a handful of times. This chain links TRBV6-8 with TRBJ2-1; 9 nucleotides line up with TRBD2. The J segment lost 5 bases and the V segment lost 4 bases, leaving 6 bases of the junction unmatched. The germline gives CDR1 MNHGY, CDR2 SAAAGT. The CDR3 length is 15 residues. The CDR3 DNA sequence: TGTGCCAGCAGTTCACCGACTAGCGGTCACAATGAGCAGTTCTTC. This encodes CASSSPTSGHNEQFF.

This rearrangement joins TRBV6-5 to TRBJ2-7, with TRBD2 identical over 7 bases. Trimming cost V 8 bases and J 0 bases; bases outside gene matches: 7. The V gene's germline CDR1 is MNHEY and CDR2 SVGAGI. The CDR3 is 14 amino acids. The CDR3 loop reads CASGLASGSYEQYF. CDR3 coding DNA: TGTGCCAGCGGGTTGGCTAGCGGCTCCTACGAGCAGTACTTC.

The rearrangement links TRBV11-2 to TRBJ2-5; D might be TRBD2 (5 bases). Germline V gives CDR1 SGHAT, CDR2 FQNNGV. This CDR3 has 15 amino acids. Deletions cut 3 bases from V and 1 base from J, with 12 bases between. The CDR3 reads CASSLGLRGQETQYF. The CDR3 DNA sequence: TGTGCCAGCAGCTTGGGCCTCCGGGGCCAAGAGACCCAGTACTTC. The variable domain in full, with the rest retrieved from reference TRBV11-2 and TRBJ2-5, is EAGVAQSPRYKIIEKRQSVAFWCNPISGHATLYWYQQILGQGPKLLIQFQNNGVVDDSQLPKDRFSAERLKGVDSTLKIQPAKLEDSAVYLCASSLGLRGQETQYFGPGTRLLVL.

The table lists this clone with a few counts. The CDR3 DNA is TGTGCCAGCAGTGATAGGTGGGAGGGCCTCACCGGGGAGCTGTTTTTT. Residues: CASSDRWEGLTGELFF. V and J are TRBV6-1 and TRBJ2-2, with 7 bases identical to TRBD2. Trimming at V came to 3 bases and at J to 4 bases, leaving 8 bases not matched to a gene. Germline V gene data show CDR1 as MNHNS and CDR2 as SASEGT. The CDR3 length is 16 residues.

This clone was observed a handful of times. This sequence joins TRBV2 and TRBJ2-2; D ambiguous. CDR3 size: 13 residues. The V gene lost 6 bases and the J gene lost 7 bases, with 12 bases spanning the gap. The germline gives CDR1 SNHLY, CDR2 FYNNEI. This chain's CDR3 is CASSVLVDGELFF. The DNA of the CDR3 is TGTGCCAGCAGCGTCCTTGTAGACGGGGAGCTGTTTTTT.

The chain employs TRBV2 and TRBJ1-2; D call uncertain. This CDR3 is 14 amino acids long. The V and J ends lost 5 bases and 7 bases respectively, with 17 bases between them. Germline V CDR1 and CDR2: SNHLY, FYNNEI. The DNA of the CDR3 is TGTGCCAGCAGTAGGACGCAGAATGTGGGTGGCTACACCTTC. Amino acid sequence: CASSRTQNVGGYTF.

The V gene is TRBV2, the J gene TRBJ2-5; the match to TRBD1 covers 7 bases. This CDR3 region has 16 residues. V dropped 7 bases and J dropped 2; count of bases not matched to a gene: 13. Germline V CDR1 and CDR2: SNHLY, FYNNEI. The CDR3 DNA reads TGTGCCAGCAACTACCTTAGGACAGGAGAACAAGAGACCCAGTACTTC. Amino acid sequence: CASNYLRTGEQETQYF.

This sequence joins TRBV11-1 and TRBJ2-1, with TRBD2 matching 7 bases. The germline V gene has CDR1 SGHAT and CDR2 FQDESV (reference sequence). There are 14 residues in the CDR3. The junction had 7 bases not matched to a gene; V was cut back by 4 bases and J by 7 bases. The CDR3 loop reads CASSSGLGGNEQFF. The CDR3 DNA sequence: TGTGCCAGCAGCTCCGGACTAGGTGGGAATGAGCAGTTCTTC.

The chain recombines TRBV6-4 with TRBJ2-2, with D perhaps assigned TRBD1 or TRBD2 (5 bases each). V was cut by 10 bases and J by 4 bases, with 16 bases left in between. The CDR3 runs to 14 residues. CDR1 is MRHNA, CDR2 SNTAGT, per germline. The CDR3 bases are TGTGCCACCTCCCCCCAGAGGGGCACCGGGGAGCTGTTTTTT. This gives the protein CATSPQRGTGELFF.